Listed here are 22 T cell receptor beta chains from one sample, sequenced in a study of cytomegalovirus exposure and HLA in healthy donors. 60 Vbeta and 13 Jbeta primers were used in PCR. The table came from immunoSEQ multiplex PCR; TCRdb's copy has only in-frame clones and leaves some out. The profile shows fewer than 250,000 clones, approximately 86% of them singletons. Material for sequencing was PBMCs. Source of these receptors: a woman aged 18-29 years in good health and CMV-seronegative.

The V call is TRBV7-9, the J call TRBJ1-6; TRBD1 might be the D (5 bases). Germline V gives CDR1 SEHNR, CDR2 FQNEAQ (reference sequence). Trimming took 5 bases from V and 10 from J, leaving 18 bases between them. The CDR3 contains 15 residues. The CDR3 sequence: CASSPTGEVGSPLHF. The CDR3 DNA is TGTGCCAGCAGCCCAACAGGTGAGGTCGGCTCACCCCTCCACTTT. Variable domain in full (rest from reference TRBV7-9 and TRBJ1-6): DTGVSQNPRHKITKRGQNVTFRCDPISEHNRLYWYRQTLGQGPEFLTYFQNEAQLEKSRLLSDRFSAERPKGSFSTLEIQRTEQGDSAMYLCASSPTGEVGSPLHFGNGTRLTVT.

V and J are TRBV15 and TRBJ1-2; TRBD1 agrees at 8 bases. The germline V gene has CDR1 LNHNV and CDR2 YYDKDF (reference sequence). With V trimmed by 5 bases and J by 4 bases, 6 bases remained unmatched. The CDR3 has 14 amino acids. The CDR3: CATSADRGAYGYTF. CDR3 DNA sequence: TGTGCCACCAGCGCCGACAGGGGAGCCTATGGCTACACCTTC.

The rearrangement joins TRBV6-4 to TRBJ2-6; TRBD2 aligns across 9 bases. Germline V CDR1 and CDR2: MRHNA, SNTAGT. V dropped 0 bases and J dropped 4; count of bases not matched to a gene: 7. The CDR3 spans 18 residues. The CDR3 region is CASSDSFVLAGGANVLTF. The CDR3 region has the DNA TGTGCCAGCAGTGACTCTTTCGTCCTAGCGGGGGGGGCCAACGTCCTGACTTTC.

The CDR3 bases are TGTGCCAGCAGTTACGAGCGACAGGGGGCTCCCAAGTACTTC. Amino acids: CASSYERQGAPKYF. The rearrangement uses TRBV6-5 and TRBJ2-7; 10 nucleotides line up with TRBD1. CDR1 and CDR2 (germline): MNHEY, SVGAGI. With 2 bases clipped from V and 11 bases from J, the junction kept 9 bases outside the gene matches. The CDR3 totals 14 residues.

The chain uses TRBV5-1 and TRBJ2-7; TRBD1 aligns across 8 bases. The CDR3 totals 14 residues. Unmatched junction bases numbered 6, after V lost 4 bases and J lost 3 bases. Germline V gives CDR1 SGHRS, CDR2 YFSETQ. The CDR3 spells CASSVDRVSYEQYF. The CDR3 DNA is TGCGCCAGCAGCGTGGACAGGGTTAGCTACGAGCAGTACTTC.

The chain combines TRBV6-4 with TRBJ2-2; the match to TRBD1 covers 7 bases. This CDR3 is built from 14 residues. Germline lookup yields CDR1 MRHNA and CDR2 SNTAGT. With V trimmed by 6 bases and J by 4 bases, 5 bases remained unmatched. CDR3 nucleotide sequence: TGTGCCAGCAGGCAGACAGGGATCACCGGGGAGCTGTTTTTT. Translating it yields CASRQTGITGELFF.

This chain joins TRBV29-1 and TRBJ1-3, with 10 positions matching TRBD1. Germline V gene data show CDR1 as SQVTM and CDR2 as ANQGSEA. With 7 bases clipped from V and 4 bases from J, the junction kept 7 bases outside the gene matches. The CDR3 extends over 14 amino acids. This CDR3 reads CSADLGQGGNTIYF. Written as DNA, the CDR3 is TGCAGCGCTGATTTGGGACAGGGGGGAAACACCATATATTTT.

There are a few counts of this clone. This chain joins TRBV28 and TRBJ1-3, with D tentatively TRBD1 (6 bases). V gave up 6 bases and J gave up 0 bases, with 18 bases separating them. The CDR3 extends over 17 amino acids. In germline, CDR1 is MDHEN, CDR2 SYDVKM. CDR3 sequence reads: CASSHKRQVVSGNTIYF. In DNA, the CDR3 is TGTGCCAGCAGCCACAAAAGACAGGTAGTCTCTGGAAACACCATATATTTT. Looking up the rest from reference TRBV28 and TRBJ1-3 gives the full variable domain: DVKVTQSSRYLVKRTGEKVFLECVQDMDHENMFWYRQDPGLGLRLIYFSYDVKMKEKGDIPEGYSVSREKKERFSLILESASTNQTSMYLCASSHKRQVVSGNTIYFGEGSWLTVV.

V is TRBV21-1 and J is TRBJ2-7; the listed D gene, TRBD2, was not tested against the DNA. TRBV21-1 is a pseudogene locus. The CDR3 has 15 amino acids. CDR3 amino acids: CASNPTSGDSYEQYF. CDR3 nucleotides: TGTGCCAGCAACCCGACTAGCGGGGATTCCTACGAGCAGTACTTC.

In this sample, this clone turned up once. V gene TRBV2 combines with J gene TRBJ2-3, with 15 bases lining up with TRBD2. V shed 5 bases, J shed 5 bases, and the junction held 5 bases outside the gene matches. From germline, CDR1 is SNHLY and CDR2 FYNNEI. The CDR3 is 16 amino acids. The chain's CDR3 is CASSWLGLAGGDTQYF. The CDR3, as DNA: TGTGCCAGCAGTTGGTTGGGACTAGCGGGAGGAGATACGCAGTATTTT. The complete variable domain, with remaining parts taken from reference TRBV2 and TRBJ2-3, reads EPEVTQTPSHQVTQMGQEVILRCVPISNHLYFYWYRQILGQKVEFLVSFYNNEISEKSEIFDDQFSVERPDGSNFTLKIRSTKLEDSAMYFCASSWLGLAGGDTQYFGPGTRLTVL.

This chain joins TRBV20-1 and TRBJ2-1; perhaps TRBD2 as D (6 bases). Germline values: CDR1 DFQATT, CDR2 SNEGSKA (reference sequence). The ends were cut back, 4 bases at V and 7 bases at J, with 8 bases in the middle. The CDR3 is 11 residues long. In nucleotides, the CDR3 is TGCAGTGCTACGGGAGTAAATGAGCAGTTCTTC. It translates to CSATGVNEQFF.

The chain links TRBV29-1 to TRBJ2-1, with D perhaps TRBD2 (6 bases). CDR3 length equals 16 residues. V lost 2 bases to trimming and J lost 6 bases, with 20 bases between them. Germline CDR1 reads SQVTM; CDR2 reads ANQGSEA. Here the CDR3 reads CSVERLDWGVANEQFF. The CDR3 DNA reads TGCAGCGTTGAACGGCTGGATTGGGGGGTCGCCAATGAGCAGTTCTTC.

This chain links TRBV7-9 with TRBJ1-5; 10 positions match TRBD1. J gave up 2 bases and V 5 bases, and 3 bases lay outside the gene matches. This CDR3 contains 15 residues. Germline V gene data show CDR1 as SEHNR and CDR2 as FQNEAQ (reference sequence). In nucleotides, the CDR3 is TGTGCCAGCAGCAGGGGGACAGGGGGCAATCAGCCCCAGCATTTT. It codes for CASSRGTGGNQPQHF.

The chain carries TRBV4-3 and TRBJ2-7, with D maybe TRBD1 (6 bases). Between the trimmed V and J ends, which lost 4 bases and 0 bases, there was a span of 13 bases. The CDR3 is 15 residues long. Germline V gene lookup returns CDR1 LGHNA and CDR2 YSLEER. The CDR3 sequence is CASSPGIGGSYEQYF. In nucleotides, the CDR3 is TGCGCCAGCAGCCCCGGGATAGGGGGCTCCTACGAGCAGTACTTC.

The chain links TRBV2 to TRBJ1-1, with D possibly TRBD1 on 6 matching bases. From germline, CDR1 is SNHLY and CDR2 FYNNEI. V lost 6 bases and J lost 1, with 9 bases in between. The CDR3 loop spans 13 amino acids. The CDR3 loop reads CASREQGNTEAFF. The CDR3 nucleotides are TGTGCCAGCAGAGAACAGGGGAACACTGAAGCTTTCTTT.

The J gene is TRBJ1-1, the V gene TRBV6-6; D is perhaps TRBD1 (5 bases). The CDR3 extends over 14 amino acids. V lost 2 bases, J lost 4 bases, and 11 bases lay in between. Germline CDR1 is MNHNY and CDR2 is SVGAGI (reference sequence). The CDR3 sequence: CASSYLGLVTEAFF. DNA for the CDR3: TGTGCCAGCAGTTACCTGGGGCTAGTCACTGAAGCTTTCTTT.

The chain recombines TRBV11-2 with TRBJ1-2; tentative D call: TRBD1 (6 bases). Looked up from germline, CDR1 is SGHAT and CDR2 is FQNNGV. CDR3 length: 13 residues. V lost 1 base to trimming and J lost 8 bases, with 11 bases between them. The DNA of the CDR3 is TGTGCCAGCAGCTTAGCCCCACAGGGCGGCTACACCTTC. Protein product: CASSLAPQGGYTF.

V usage is TRBV19 and J usage is TRBJ2-4, with D possibly matching TRBD2 (5 bases). The CDR3 spans 13 residues. Trimming shortened V by 7 bases and J by 7 bases, and 14 bases separated the two germline ends. Germline V CDR1 and CDR2: LNHDA, SQIVND (reference sequence). CDR3 DNA: TGTGCCAGTACTCCCGCCTCGGGGAACATTCAGTACTTC. Translated, it gives CASTPASGNIQYF.

V and J are TRBV9 and TRBJ2-3, with 7 nucleotides matching TRBD1. Trimming removed 4 bases from V and 5 bases from J; junction bases left unmatched: 19. CDR3 length: 18 residues. CDR1 is SGDLS and CDR2 is YYNGEE in the germline V gene. The CDR3 loop is CASSFRTGGLDTIDTQYF. The DNA for the CDR3 is TGTGCCAGCAGCTTCCGGACAGGAGGTTTGGATACCATAGATACGCAGTATTTT.

The rearrangement uses TRBV7-6 and TRBJ2-1, with 12 nucleotides matching TRBD2. The germline CDR1 and CDR2 sequences are SGHVS and FNYEAQ. With 2 bases clipped from V and 3 bases from J, the junction kept 2 bases outside the gene matches. This CDR3 region has 16 residues. The CDR3 region is CASSLMTSGGYNEQFF. The CDR3 DNA sequence: TGTGCCAGCAGCTTAATGACTAGCGGGGGCTACAATGAGCAGTTCTTC. The variable domain in full, with the rest retrieved from reference TRBV7-6 and TRBJ2-1, is GAGVSQSPRYKVTKRGQDVALRCDPISGHVSLYWYRQALGQGPEFLTYFNYEAQQDKSGLPNDRFSAERPEGSISTLTIQRTEQRDSAMYRCASSLMTSGGYNEQFFGPGTRLTVL.

This chain connects TRBV28 to TRBJ2-7; TRBD1 matches at 9 bases. CDR3 length: 15 amino acids. The V gene's germline CDR1 is MDHEN and CDR2 SYDVKM. J gave up 1 base and V 3 bases, and 4 bases lay outside the gene matches. As DNA, the CDR3 is TGTGCCAGCAGTTTGCCCGGACAGGGGTCCTACGAGCAGTACTTC. Residues: CASSLPGQGSYEQYF.

This chain connects TRBV5-1 to TRBJ2-3; 9 bases match TRBD2. CDR1 and CDR2 (germline): SGHRS, YFSETQ. This CDR3 spans 17 amino acids. Trimming took 0 bases from V and 2 from J; bases not matched to a gene: 7. Written as DNA, the CDR3 is TGCGCCAGCAGCTTGGCCCAAGCGGGGGGCCACACAGATACGCAGTATTTT. Residues: CASSLAQAGGHTDTQYF.